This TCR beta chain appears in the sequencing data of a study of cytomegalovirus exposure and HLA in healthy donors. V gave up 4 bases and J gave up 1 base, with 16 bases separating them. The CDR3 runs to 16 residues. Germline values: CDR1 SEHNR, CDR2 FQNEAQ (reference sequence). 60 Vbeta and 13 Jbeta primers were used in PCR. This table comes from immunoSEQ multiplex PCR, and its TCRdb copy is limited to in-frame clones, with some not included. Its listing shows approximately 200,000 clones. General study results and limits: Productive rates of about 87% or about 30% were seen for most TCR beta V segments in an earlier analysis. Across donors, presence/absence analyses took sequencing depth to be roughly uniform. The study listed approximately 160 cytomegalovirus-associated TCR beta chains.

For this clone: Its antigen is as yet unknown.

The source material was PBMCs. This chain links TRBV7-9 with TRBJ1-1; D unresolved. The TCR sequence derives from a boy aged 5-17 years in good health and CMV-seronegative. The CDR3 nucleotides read TGTGCCAGCAGCTCGTCAGGTGAGGGTCGGAACACTGAAGCTTTCTTT. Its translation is CASSSSGEGRNTEAFF.